The subject of this entry is one TCR beta chain. This sample was taken from a study of cytomegalovirus exposure and HLA in healthy donors. The CDR3 contains 13 residues. Germline CDR1 MNHNY, CDR2 SVGAGI (reference sequence). V dropped 2 bases and J dropped 2 bases, with 7 bases sitting between them. The method was immunoSEQ multiplex PCR; TCRdb's version includes in-frame clones alone and lacks a portion of them. The sample shows some 200,000 clones, around 83% of them seen only once. The study drew the donors from its approximately 130-subject validation cohort, separate from the approximately 670-subject first cohort.

Sample: PBMCs. The chain carries TRBV6-6 and TRBJ2-7; no firm D call. This TCR derives from a woman between 25 and 40 years old in good health and CMV-seropositive. In DNA form, the CDR3 reads TGTGCCAGCAGTTACCCCTCGGCCTACGAGCAGTACTTC. It encodes CASSYPSAYEQYF.